This T cell receptor beta chain was profiled in a study of regulatory T cells in long-lasting Graves disease. Study-wide background: Over 5 years of antithyroid drugs with positive TSH receptor antibodies was taken to mean persistent Graves' disease.

Between the trimmed V and J ends, which lost 0 bases and 7 bases, there was a span of 19 bases. The CDR3 has 17 amino acids. In germline, CDR1 is MNHNS, CDR2 SASEGT. Building the TCR beta libraries relied on iRepertoire HTBI primers, and CDR3 regions underwent Arm-PCR. Authors' data handling: The identification of 60 or so TRBV and around 15 TRBJ segments was made across samples. TCRdb re-called the multiplex PCR reads with MiXCR, one entry per CDR3 protein. These V and J calls derive from TCRdb rather than the authors' analysis. In the table there are 500,000 to 800,000 distinct CDR3 sequences, around 32% of which are singletons. Ten or more counts support this clonotype. The antigen is not known. Notes on the study in general: Peripheral blood, not thyroid tissue, was the sole material studied. Persistent disease exhibited a predilection for TRBV28, TRBJ1-2 and TRBJ2-5.

The time point here: persistent/refractory GD, antithyroid drugs over 5 years with positive TRAb. Scientists built the TCR library using RNA that was extracted from PBMCs. V gene TRBV6-1 combines with J gene TRBJ1-5; unclear D gene. The specimen was peripheral blood mononuclear cells (PBMCs), collected when the disease was refractory, from a patient treated with antithyroid drugs. The TCR originated in a female donor with Graves disease. DNA of the CDR3: TGTGCCAGCAGTGAAGCCTTTGGGCAGCGACCAGGACAGCCCCAGCATTTT. It translates to CASSEAFGQRPGQPQHF.